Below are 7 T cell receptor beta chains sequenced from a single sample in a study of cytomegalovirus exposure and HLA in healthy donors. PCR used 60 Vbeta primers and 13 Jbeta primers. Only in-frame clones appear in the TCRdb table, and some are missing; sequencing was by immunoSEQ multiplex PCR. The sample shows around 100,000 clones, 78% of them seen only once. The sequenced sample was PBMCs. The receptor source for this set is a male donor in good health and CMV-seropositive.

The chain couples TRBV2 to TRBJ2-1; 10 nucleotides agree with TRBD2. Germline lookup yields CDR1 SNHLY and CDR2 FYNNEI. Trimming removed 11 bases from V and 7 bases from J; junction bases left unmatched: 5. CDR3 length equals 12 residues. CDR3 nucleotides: TGTGCCGGAGCGGGAGGGCATAATGAGCAGTTCTTC. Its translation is CAGAGGHNEQFF.

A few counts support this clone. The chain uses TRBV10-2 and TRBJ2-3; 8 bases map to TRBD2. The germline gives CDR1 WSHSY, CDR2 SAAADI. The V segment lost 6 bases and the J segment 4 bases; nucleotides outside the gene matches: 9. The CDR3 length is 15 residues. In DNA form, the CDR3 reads TGCGCCAGCAGGTTGGCGGGAGGTGGCGCAGATACGCAGTATTTT. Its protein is CASRLAGGGADTQYF.

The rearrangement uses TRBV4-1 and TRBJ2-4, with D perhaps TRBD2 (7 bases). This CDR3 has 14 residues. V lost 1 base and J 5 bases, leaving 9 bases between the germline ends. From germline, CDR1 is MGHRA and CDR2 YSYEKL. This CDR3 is CASSQAGGENIQYF. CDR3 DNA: TGCGCCAGCAGCCAAGCGGGGGGCGAAAACATTCAGTACTTC.

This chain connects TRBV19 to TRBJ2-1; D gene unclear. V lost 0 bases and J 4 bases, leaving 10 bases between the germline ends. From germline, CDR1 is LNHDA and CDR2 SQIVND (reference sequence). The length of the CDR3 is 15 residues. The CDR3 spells CASSIDLSVYNEQFF. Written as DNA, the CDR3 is TGTGCCAGTAGTATAGACCTGAGCGTATACAATGAGCAGTTCTTC.

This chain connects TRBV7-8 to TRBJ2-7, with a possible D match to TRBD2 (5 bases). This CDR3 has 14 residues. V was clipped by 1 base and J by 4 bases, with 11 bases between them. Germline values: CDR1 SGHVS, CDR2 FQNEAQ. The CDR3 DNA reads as TGTGCCAGCAGCTTAGGTAATCCGGGATACGAGCAGTACTTC. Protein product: CASSLGNPGYEQYF.

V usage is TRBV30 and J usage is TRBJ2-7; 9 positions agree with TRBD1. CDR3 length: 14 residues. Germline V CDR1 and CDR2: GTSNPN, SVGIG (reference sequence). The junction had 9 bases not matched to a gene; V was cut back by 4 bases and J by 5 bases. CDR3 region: CAWTAGTGFDEQYF. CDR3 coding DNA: TGTGCCTGGACCGCCGGGACAGGGTTTGACGAGCAGTACTTC.

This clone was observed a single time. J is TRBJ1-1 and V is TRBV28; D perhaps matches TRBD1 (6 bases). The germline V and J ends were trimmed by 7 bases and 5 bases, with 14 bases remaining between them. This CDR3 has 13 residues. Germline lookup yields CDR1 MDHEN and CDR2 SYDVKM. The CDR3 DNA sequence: TGTGCCAGCACCAGGGGCCAGGGGACTGAAGCTTTCTTT. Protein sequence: CASTRGQGTEAFF.